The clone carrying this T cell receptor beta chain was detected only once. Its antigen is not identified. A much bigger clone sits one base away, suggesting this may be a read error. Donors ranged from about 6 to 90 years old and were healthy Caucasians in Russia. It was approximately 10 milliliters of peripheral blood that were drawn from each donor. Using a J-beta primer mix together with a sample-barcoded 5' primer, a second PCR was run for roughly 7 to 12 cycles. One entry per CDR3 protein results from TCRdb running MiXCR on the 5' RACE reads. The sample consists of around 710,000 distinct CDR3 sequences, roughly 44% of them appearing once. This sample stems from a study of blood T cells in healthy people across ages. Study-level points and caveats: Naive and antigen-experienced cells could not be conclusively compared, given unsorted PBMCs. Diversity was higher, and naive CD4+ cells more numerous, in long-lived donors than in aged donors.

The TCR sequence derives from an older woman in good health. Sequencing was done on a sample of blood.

CDR3 in amino acids: CASSLIARGTQYF. The CDR3 region has the DNA TGTGCCAGCAGTTTAATAGCCCGAGGTACGCAGTATTTT. This chain joins TRBV28 and TRBJ2-3; no reliable D call. V was clipped by 2 bases and J by 8 bases, with 11 bases between them. This CDR3 is built from 13 residues. Germline assignment: CDR1 MDHEN and CDR2 SYDVKM.